This T cell receptor (beta chain) comes out of a study of T cells in Graves' hyperthyroidism and ophthalmopathy. General study results and limits: It was a median approximately 6 months before onset that the model predicted ophthalmopathy. In the blood, most expanded thyroid clonotypes above 0.001 appeared as well.

Over 18 months, lack of ophthalmopathy progression marked Graves' hyperthyroidism as stable. Diagnoses were established using clinical symptoms, serum thyroxine and TRAb, thyroid ultrasound and orbital computed tomography. V was trimmed by 2 bases and J by 6 bases, leaving 17 bases between them. The CDR3 totals 15 residues. Germline CDR1 reads SGHTA; CDR2 reads FQGNSA. This clonotype has at least ten counts. Its antigen is unknown. Authors of the study amplified TCR beta CDR3 regions from RNA transcripts. The HTBI primer set served for first-round RT-PCR of the TCR CDR3. TCRdb fed the multiplex PCR reads into MiXCR, producing one record per CDR3 protein. Of 40,000 to 55,000 distinct CDR3 sequences in the sample, approximately 49% were seen once.

The receptor's source is a woman aged 45-65 years with Graves' hyperthyroidism. The rearrangement links TRBV7-2 to TRBJ2-7; D is unresolved. Material: peripheral blood or thyroid tissue (not recorded which). CDR3 bases: TGTGCCAGCAGCTTACTAGGGAACTCACTAACCGAGCAGTACTTC. Amino acids: CASSLLGNSLTEQYF.